Here is one T cell receptor (beta chain) with its context. No antigen is known for it. This sample is part of a study of CD8 T cells in Susac syndrome. The study's findings and limits: As the study acknowledged, the number of individuals in its TCR sequencing and HLA analysis was relatively small.

This CDR3 spans 15 amino acids. Trimming removed 4 bases at V and 1 base at J, with 13 bases between. Germline V gives CDR1 MGHRA, CDR2 YSYEKL. Random-hexamer reverse transcription was applied to roughly 0.5 to 1 ug RNA. Amplification of TCR beta CDR3 spanned 54 Vbeta and 13 Jbeta via immunoSEQ multiplex PCR. In TCRdb, the immunoSEQ multiplex PCR reads were re-called with MiXCR into one record per CDR3 protein. This sample yields hundreds of thousands of distinct CDR3 sequences, of which approximately 89% are seen a single time; around 0.18% belongs to the top ten. Treatment-naive patients with stable or active relapsing-remitting disease were the multiple sclerosis controls. TEMRA cells were FACS-enriched, while CD8+ and CD4+ T cells were negatively isolated.

The J gene is TRBJ1-2, the V gene TRBV4-1; no firm D call. The sequencing input was CD8+ T cells from PBMCs. The clonotype was recovered from a human donor with multiple sclerosis. The DNA of the CDR3 is TGCGCCAGCAGCCCCATCGGGTCCAATAACTATGGCTACACCTTC. Protein product: CASSPIGSNNYGYTF.